A selection of T cell receptor beta chains follows, all from one sample in a study of CD8+CD57+ T cells in acquired aplastic anemia. MiXCR was run by TCRdb on the reads, yielding one entry per CDR3 protein. Among 150,000 to 200,000 distinct CDR3 sequences, 70% to 75% were seen once, and the ten largest hold approximately 48%. The sample comprised sorted CD4+, CD8+, or CD8+CD57+ T cells (not recorded which) from PBMCs. Every receptor here comes from a human donor with aplastic anemia. Both conserved end residues are part of each CDR3. Each record gives: D gene, J gene, clone size, V gene, CDR3 protein, CDR3 DNA. A D gene is named only where the DNA matches it firmly. Clone size is given for some rows only: seen once, a few or many times, or a class if the clone is expanded.

>.|TRBJ1-2|.|TRBV10-3
CAITDSEANYGYTF
TGTGCCATAACGGACTCGGAAGCTAACTATGGCTACACCTTC
>.|TRBJ2-7|.|TRBV28
CASRGTVSSYEQYF
TGTGCCAGCCGGGGGACAGTGTCCTCCTACGAGCAGTACTTC
>.|TRBJ1-1|.|TRBV6-4
CASSDGEYTEAFF
TGTGCCAGCAGTGACGGGGAGTACACTGAAGCTTTCTTT
>.|TRBJ1-2|few|TRBV29-1
CSVAGNYGYTF
TGCAGCGTTGCAGGGAACTATGGCTACACCTTC
>TRBD2|TRBJ2-2|few|TRBV6-4
CASSSGGGAYGELFF
TGTGCCAGCAGTAGTGGCGGGGGGGCCTACGGGGAGCTGTTTTTT
>.|TRBJ2-3|.|TRBV11-2
CASSLGRRLPSTDTQYF
TGTGCCAGCAGCTTAGGTCGCAGGTTACCTAGCACAGATACGCAGTATTTT
>.|TRBJ2-7|.|TRBV7-2
CASSDTGGGGYEQYF
TGTGCCAGCAGCGACACTGGGGGGGGCGGATACGAGCAGTACTTC
>.|TRBJ1-4|few|TRBV5-6
CASSRTWGSEKLFF
TGTGCCAGCAGCCGCACATGGGGCAGTGAAAAACTGTTTTTT
>TRBD2|TRBJ2-5|.|TRBV29-1
CSVMLAGRGETQYF
TGCAGCGTCATGCTAGCGGGGCGGGGAGAGACCCAGTACTTC
>TRBD2|TRBJ2-7|once|TRBV5-1
CASSLTSGRTYEQYF
TGCGCCAGCAGCTTAACTAGCGGGCGAACCTACGAGCAGTACTTC
>.|TRBJ2-3|few|TRBV6-4
CASSDEGGRNEQYF
TGTGCCAGCAGTGACGAGGGGGGGAGGAATGAGCAGTATTTT
>.|TRBJ2-5|.|TRBV15
CATSSPTGLETQYF
TGTGCCACCAGCAGCCCCACCGGATTGGAGACCCAGTACTTC
>.|TRBJ2-7|few|TRBV20-1
CSAEAEGVAYEQYF
TGCAGTGCTGAGGCTGAGGGGGTGGCCTACGAGCAGTACTTC
>.|TRBJ1-5|.|TRBV2
CASSLDSAGNQPQHF
TGTGCCAGCAGTTTGGACAGCGCCGGCAATCAGCCCCAGCATTTT
>.|TRBJ1-1|once|TRBV19
CASSLVLNTEASF
TGTGCCAGTAGTCTCGTTCTAAACACTGAAGCTTCCTTT
>.|TRBJ2-7|.|TRBV20-1
CSARAEDRREQYF
TGCAGTGCTAGAGCTGAGGACAGACGCGAGCAGTACTTC
>.|TRBJ1-1|few|TRBV30
CAWSHIGNTEAFF
TGTGCCTGGAGTCATATCGGGAACACTGAAGCTTTCTTT
>TRBD1|TRBJ2-5|.|TRBV7-2
CASSSGQGETQYF
TGTGCCAGCAGCTCGGGACAGGGAGAGACCCAGTACTTC
>.|TRBJ2-2|.|TRBV24-1
CATSTRYTGELFF
TGTGCCACCAGTACCCGGTACACCGGGGAGCTGTTTTTT
>TRBD1|TRBJ2-2|once|TRBV5-1
CASSWQGAYTGELFF
TGCGCCAGCAGCTGGCAGGGGGCCTACACCGGGGAGCTGTTTTTT
>.|TRBJ1-2|.|TRBV9
CASSVELGAVQGYTF
TGTGCCAGCAGCGTAGAACTTGGGGCAGTTCAGGGCTACACCTTC
>.|TRBJ2-5|once|TRBV19
CASSISPVMETQYF
TGTGCCAGTAGTATCAGTCCCGTGATGGAGACCCAGTACTTC
>.|TRBJ1-2|many|TRBV6-4
CASSDSVERVGGYTF
TGTGCCAGCAGTGACTCGGTGGAAAGGGTGGGCGGCTACACCTTC
>TRBD1|TRBJ2-5|.|TRBV29-1
CSVEVSGGRQETQYF
TGCAGCGTTGAAGTGTCAGGGGGCCGACAAGAGACCCAGTACTTC
>.|TRBJ2-7|.|TRBV20-1
CSLTRMSFSEQYF
TGCAGCCTAACCAGGATGTCCTTTTCTGAGCAGTACTTC
>TRBD2|TRBJ2-7|.|TRBV10-3
CASSYVGLAGGDEQYF
TGTGCCAGCAGTTACGTGGGACTAGCGGGAGGGGACGAGCAGTACTTC
>TRBD1|TRBJ2-7|.|TRBV6-5
CASSAGDRGYEQYF
TGTGCCAGCAGCGCCGGGGACAGGGGTTACGAGCAGTACTTC
>.|TRBJ2-5|.|TRBV20-1
CSARPGRPQETQYF
TGCAGTGCTAGACCGGGGAGGCCCCAAGAGACCCAGTACTTC
>.|TRBJ2-3|few|TRBV11-3
CASSYRGGGTDTQYF
TGTGCCAGCAGCTATCGTGGCGGGGGCACAGATACGCAGTATTTT
>.|TRBJ2-5|.|TRBV20-1
CSASSTAKTQYF
TGCAGTGCTAGTTCTACGGCCAAGACCCAGTACTTC
>.|TRBJ2-1|few|TRBV24-1
CATSEGRGNGEQFF
TGTGCCACCAGTGAAGGCAGAGGGAATGGCGAGCAGTTCTTC